These 29 T cell receptor beta chains share one sample of origin, sequenced in a study of blood T cell repertoires in COVID-19. Only in-frame clones appear in the TCRdb table, and some are missing; sequencing was by immunoSEQ multiplex PCR. The sample has some 330,000 clones, approximately 88% seen once. The specimen was PBMCs or T cells enriched from blood (not recorded which). These receptors came from a man younger than 45 who had recovered from COVID-19.

The chain links TRBV11-2 to TRBJ2-3, with D unresolved. The CDR3 sequence is 14 residues long. The V and J ends lost 4 bases and 1 base respectively, with 9 bases between them. Germline lookup yields CDR1 SGHAT and CDR2 FQNNGV. In nucleotides, the CDR3 is TGTGCCAGCAGCTCCTACGGTGGCACAGATACGCAGTATTTT. Its protein is CASSSYGGTDTQYF.

The V gene is TRBV11-2, the J gene TRBJ2-7; 7 positions match TRBD1. This CDR3 has 13 amino acids. J lost 2 bases, V lost 5 bases, and 3 bases had no gene match. From germline, CDR1 is SGHAT and CDR2 FQNNGV. CDR3 protein: CASSGQETYEQYF. The CDR3 DNA is TGTGCCAGCAGCGGACAGGAAACCTACGAGCAGTACTTC.

This chain uses TRBV24-1 with TRBJ2-3; TRBD2 aligns across 10 bases. V was pared by 7 bases and J by 4 bases, with 4 bases of the junction left unmatched. Germline V lookup: CDR1 KGHDR, CDR2 SFDVKD. This CDR3 contains 14 residues. The CDR3 here is CATSPGLASDTQYF. CDR3 nucleotides: TGTGCCACCAGCCCGGGACTAGCGTCAGATACGCAGTATTTT.

This rearrangement joins TRBV27 to TRBJ2-7, with D possibly matching TRBD1 (5 bases). Germline-derived CDR1 and CDR2 are MNHEY and SMNVEV (reference sequence). The V end was cut by 2 bases, the J end by 3 bases, with 14 bases between. This CDR3 region has 15 residues. CDR3 sequence reads: CASSLRQGNFYEQYF. CDR3 in DNA: TGTGCCAGCAGTTTACGGCAGGGAAATTTCTACGAGCAGTACTTC.

This clone was picked up one time. A read error may produce the germline difference seen at one junction end. This sequence joins TRBV27 and TRBJ2-1; D possibly corresponds to TRBD1 (6 bases). Germline V gene sequence: CDR1 MNHEY, CDR2 SMNVEV (reference sequence). There are 16 residues in the CDR3. The CDR3 DNA follows: TGTGCCAGCAGTCTATCCCGACAGGTTCCGAACAATGAGCAGTTCTTC. As protein: CASSLSRQVPNNEQFF.

V gene TRBV16 combines with J gene TRBJ2-7; tentative D call: TRBD2 (6 bases). V lost 0 bases to trimming and J lost 7 bases, with 7 bases between them. Germline V gives CDR1 KGHSY, CDR2 FQNENV. This CDR3 contains 12 residues. CDR3 in DNA: TGTGCCAGCAGCCAATCTGGGGGGGAGCAGTACTTC. Its translation is CASSQSGGEQYF.

The chain links TRBV7-9 to TRBJ2-5, with D maybe TRBD2 (5 bases). The germline V gene encodes CDR1 SEHNR and CDR2 FQNEAQ (reference sequence). The CDR3 has 14 amino acids. V was shortened by 5 bases and J by 7 bases, with 17 bases between the two germline ends. As DNA, the CDR3 is TGTGCCAGCAGCCCCCCCGGGAAAACGGGGACCCAGTACTTC. Protein sequence: CASSPPGKTGTQYF.

The V gene is TRBV19, the J gene TRBJ1-1; D possibly corresponds to TRBD1 (6 bases). The CDR3 runs to 15 residues. V lost 4 bases to trimming and J lost 4 bases, with 16 bases between them. CDR1 is LNHDA, CDR2 SQIVND, per germline (reference sequence). CDR3 coding DNA: TGTGCCAGTAGTACGGGACACCCACGGACCACTGAAGCTTTCTTT. Translated, it gives CASSTGHPRTTEAFF.

The table lists this clone with a few counts. V gene TRBV7-9 combines with J gene TRBJ2-7; D unresolved. The germline V gene has CDR1 SEHNR and CDR2 FQNEAQ (reference sequence). Between the trimmed V and J ends, which lost 3 bases and 4 bases, there was a span of 4 bases. This CDR3 comprises 11 residues. The chain's CDR3 is CASSLEYEQYF. The CDR3 DNA reads TGTGCCAGCAGCTTGGAGTACGAGCAGTACTTC.

This clone came up once. The chain has TRBV7-5 and TRBJ2-3; no DNA check was done on the table's D call, TRBD1. TRBV7-5 is a recognized pseudogene. This CDR3 is 16 amino acids long. DNA for the CDR3: TGTGTCAGAAGCTTGCAGGGGATACGTGGCACAGATACGCAGTATTTT. This sequence encodes CVRSLQGIRGTDTQYF.

This chain joins TRBV4-2 and TRBJ1-6, with D unresolved. Germline V CDR1 and CDR2: LGHNA, YNFKEQ. V shed 1 base and J shed 5 bases, with 9 bases lying between them. The CDR3 covers 15 residues. Here the CDR3 DNA reads TGTGCCAGCAGCCAAGTACCTACCGATAATTCACCCCTCCACTTT. It yields the protein CASSQVPTDNSPLHF.

The chain has TRBV6-1 and TRBJ1-5, with 7 bases matching TRBD1. The CDR3 consists of 16 residues. With 3 bases clipped from V and 5 bases from J, the junction kept 10 bases outside the gene matches. Germline values: CDR1 MNHNS, CDR2 SASEGT. The CDR3 DNA reads as TGTGCCAGCAGTGAGCACAGGACAGGAGAGTATCAGCCCCAGCATTTT. Translated, it gives CASSEHRTGEYQPQHF.

The rearrangement joins TRBV11-2 to TRBJ1-3; 8 nucleotides match TRBD1. Germline V gene sequence: CDR1 SGHAT, CDR2 FQNNGV. This CDR3 is built from 16 residues. V lost 5 bases and J lost 2; bases outside the gene matches: 8. CDR3 in amino acids: CASSPAGQVTGNTIYF. The CDR3 DNA is TGTGCCAGCAGCCCTGCGGGACAGGTGACTGGAAACACCATATATTTT.

The chain couples TRBV18 to TRBJ2-7, with 8 bases matching TRBD1. V dropped 5 bases and J dropped 2; count of bases not matched to a gene: 5. Looked up from germline, CDR1 is KGHSH and CDR2 is LQKENI. The CDR3 spans 14 residues. Here the CDR3 DNA reads TGTGCCAGCTCAATGTCGACAGGGGCCTACGAGCAGTACTTC. This codes for CASSMSTGAYEQYF. The variable domain in full, with the rest retrieved from reference TRBV18 and TRBJ2-7, is NAGVMQNPRHLVRRRGQEARLRCSPMKGHSHVYWYRQLPEEGLKFMVYLQKENIIDESGMPKERFSAEFPKEGPSILRIQQVVRGDSAAYFCASSMSTGAYEQYFGPGTRLTVT.

This clone was picked up one time. The rearrangement links TRBV7-2 to TRBJ1-6; D might be TRBD1 (6 bases). The CDR3 spans 16 residues. The germline V and J ends were trimmed by 2 bases and 0 bases, with 8 bases remaining between them. Germline V gene sequence: CDR1 SGHTA, CDR2 FQGNSA. This CDR3 is CASSLQGSSYNSPLHF. The DNA of the CDR3 is TGTGCCAGCAGCTTACAGGGGAGCTCCTATAATTCACCCCTCCACTTT.

The rearrangement links TRBV4-1 to TRBJ2-3; 10 bases align to TRBD2. The CDR3 has 16 amino acids. Germline V gene sequence: CDR1 MGHRA, CDR2 YSYEKL. V lost 5 bases and J lost 2; bases outside the gene matches: 7. The CDR3 sequence is CASSSWSGGDTDTQYF. The CDR3 nucleotides are TGCGCCAGCAGCTCTTGGAGCGGGGGGGACACAGATACGCAGTATTTT.

This sequence joins TRBV9 and TRBJ1-1; TRBD1 matches 7 bases. Losses at the gene ends were 4 bases for V and 8 bases for J; bases not matched to a gene: 8. Looked up from germline, CDR1 is SGDLS and CDR2 is YYNGEE. This CDR3 contains 13 residues. CDR3 sequence reads: CASSPTPDREAFF. The CDR3 bases are TGTGCCAGCAGCCCCACCCCGGACAGGGAAGCTTTCTTT.

The J gene is TRBJ1-5, the V gene TRBV30; maybe TRBD1 (6 bases). The CDR3 covers 14 residues. Germline V CDR1 and CDR2: GTSNPN, SVGIG (reference sequence). V lost 5 bases and J 8 bases, leaving 19 bases between the germline ends. Here the CDR3 DNA reads TGTGCCTGGGCCGAGGGACATGGAGAAGAGCCCCAGCATTTT. Protein product: CAWAEGHGEEPQHF.

The chain uses TRBV10-3 and TRBJ1-1; D remains ambiguous. V shed 6 bases and J shed 1 base, with 12 bases lying between them. The CDR3 runs to 14 residues. The germline gives CDR1 ENHRY, CDR2 SYGVKD. CDR3 coding DNA: TGTGCCATCAGACAAGGACTCCAGAACACTGAAGCTTTCTTT. Its translation is CAIRQGLQNTEAFF.

The CDR3 reads CASGLGQNTGELFF. CDR3 sequence (DNA): TGCGCCAGCGGGTTGGGACAGAACACCGGGGAGCTGTTTTTT. The V and J genes are TRBV10-2 and TRBJ2-2, with a tentative D call TRBD1 (6 bases). Trimming stripped 8 bases from V and 1 base from J, with 11 bases between. The CDR3 is made up of 14 amino acids. The germline gives CDR1 WSHSY, CDR2 SAAADI.

The chain has TRBV28 and TRBJ2-7; the D gene is possibly TRBD2 (6 bases). V was trimmed by 5 bases and J by 3 bases, leaving 17 bases between them. The length of the CDR3 is 15 residues. Germline assignment: CDR1 MDHEN and CDR2 SYDVKM. The CDR3 loop is CASSPNVGGVYEQYF. The CDR3 DNA reads TGTGCCAGCAGTCCGAACGTCGGGGGAGTCTACGAGCAGTACTTC. The variable domain in full, with the rest retrieved from reference TRBV28 and TRBJ2-7, is DVKVTQSSRYLVKRTGEKVFLECVQDMDHENMFWYRQDPGLGLRLIYFSYDVKMKEKGDIPEGYSVSREKKERFSLILESASTNQTSMYLCASSPNVGGVYEQYFGPGTRLTVT.

The chain has TRBV9 and TRBJ2-7; possible D gene TRBD1, 5 bases. Germline CDR1 and CDR2: SGDLS and YYNGEE. This CDR3 is built from 16 residues. The V end was cut by 3 bases, the J end by 1 base, with 17 bases between. Here the CDR3 DNA reads TGTGCCAGCAGCGCTGATGACGGACATCTTTCCTACGAGCAGTACTTC. It specifies CASSADDGHLSYEQYF.

There are a few counts of this clone. The chain combines TRBV27 with TRBJ2-2; 9 bases agree with TRBD2. V was pared by 5 bases and J by 5 bases, with 6 bases of the junction left unmatched. Germline CDR1 reads MNHEY; CDR2 reads SMNVEV (reference sequence). This CDR3 is built from 15 residues. The CDR3 loop is CASSRSGGRTGELFF. The CDR3 nucleotides read TGTGCCAGCAGTCGTAGCGGGGGAAGGACCGGGGAGCTGTTTTTT.

This chain uses TRBV5-1 with TRBJ2-2; 8 nucleotides agree with TRBD1. This CDR3 has 15 residues. From germline, CDR1 is SGHRS and CDR2 YFSETQ. V lost 4 bases and J lost 5; bases outside the gene matches: 7. For the CDR3, the DNA is TGCGCCAGCAGCACCCAGGGGGCTGGGACCGGGGAGCTGTTTTTT. It yields the protein CASSTQGAGTGELFF.

This clone was picked up one time. The gene calls are TRBV27 and TRBJ1-1, with D unresolved. V was trimmed by 6 bases and J by 8 bases, leaving 16 bases between them. Looked up from germline, CDR1 is MNHEY and CDR2 is SMNVEV (reference sequence). The CDR3 is 13 amino acids. CDR3 sequence reads: CASRQTLEGEAFF. Written as DNA, the CDR3 is TGTGCCAGCAGGCAGACCTTAGAGGGAGAAGCTTTCTTT.

The V call is TRBV3-1 (or the pseudogene TRBV3-2), the J call TRBJ2-7; 7 bases map to TRBD1. This CDR3 contains 14 residues. V gave up 4 bases and J gave up 1 base; unmatched junction bases: 4. CDR1 is LGHDT and CDR2 is YNNKEL in the germline V gene (reference sequence). The CDR3 DNA sequence: TGTGCCAGCAGCCTAAGACAGGGTTCCTACGAGCAGTACTTC. As protein: CASSLRQGSYEQYF.

This clone was picked up one time. The chain is built from TRBV11-1 and TRBJ1-6; D not resolved. With 2 bases removed from V and 7 bases from J, the gap between germline ends came to 9 bases. Germline values: CDR1 SGHAT, CDR2 FQDESV (reference sequence). There are 14 residues in the CDR3. The CDR3 region is CASSLNSRNSPLHF. The CDR3 DNA reads as TGTGCCAGCAGCTTAAACAGCAGAAATTCACCCCTCCACTTT.

The chain uses TRBV28 and TRBJ1-5; 10 bases agree with TRBD1. Trimming cost V 5 bases and J 4 bases; bases outside gene matches: 11. The germline V gene has CDR1 MDHEN and CDR2 SYDVKM. The CDR3 consists of 17 residues. CDR3 coding DNA: TGTGCCAGCAGTCTTACCCCACCGGGACAGGGGAATCAGCCCCAGCATTTT. Translated, it gives CASSLTPPGQGNQPQHF.

CDR3 sequence (DNA): TGTGCCAGCAGCTTATGGTCCGGGGAGGTCCTCTATGGCTACACCTTC. Translation: CASSLWSGEVLYGYTF. The J gene is TRBJ1-2, the V gene TRBV7-8; no firm D call. V was pared by 2 bases and J by 4 bases, with 17 bases between. CDR3 size: 16 residues. CDR1 and CDR2 from the germline V gene are SGHVS and FQNEAQ. Complete variable domain (other parts from reference TRBV7-8 and TRBJ1-2): GAGVSQSPRYKVAKRGQDVALRCDPISGHVSLFWYQQALGQGPEFLTYFQNEAQLDKSGLPSDRFFAERPEGSVSTLKIQRTQQEDSAVYLCASSLWSGEVLYGYTFGSGTRLTVV.